Given below is one T cell receptor (beta chain) in context. Its antigen is unknown. The data were obtained in a study of T cell responses to AZD1222 COVID-19 vaccine. Study-level results: Unmutated variant regions are reportedly the target of nearly half of TCRs that are spike-specific. Distributed over spike, vaccine-associated CD4 TCRs predominated at 160-218 and 743-854. Sampling captured repertoires only after the peak T cell response.

The CDR3 has 14 residues. CDR1 and CDR2 (germline): ENHRY, SYGVKD. V was pared by 7 bases and J by 3 bases, with 7 bases of the junction left unmatched. This table comes from immunoSEQ multiplex PCR, and its TCRdb copy is limited to in-frame clones, with some not included. The sample has about 120,000 clones; around nine tenths are singletons. This TCR was recovered from an adult in good health. The chain links TRBV10-3 to TRBJ2-7, with 9 bases fitting TRBD2. Source: peripheral blood, taken on day 0 of AZD1222 vaccination. CDR3 DNA sequence: TGTGCCATCAATCCGGGACTAGCCGTCTACGAGCAGTACTTC. The encoded protein is CAINPGLAVYEQYF.